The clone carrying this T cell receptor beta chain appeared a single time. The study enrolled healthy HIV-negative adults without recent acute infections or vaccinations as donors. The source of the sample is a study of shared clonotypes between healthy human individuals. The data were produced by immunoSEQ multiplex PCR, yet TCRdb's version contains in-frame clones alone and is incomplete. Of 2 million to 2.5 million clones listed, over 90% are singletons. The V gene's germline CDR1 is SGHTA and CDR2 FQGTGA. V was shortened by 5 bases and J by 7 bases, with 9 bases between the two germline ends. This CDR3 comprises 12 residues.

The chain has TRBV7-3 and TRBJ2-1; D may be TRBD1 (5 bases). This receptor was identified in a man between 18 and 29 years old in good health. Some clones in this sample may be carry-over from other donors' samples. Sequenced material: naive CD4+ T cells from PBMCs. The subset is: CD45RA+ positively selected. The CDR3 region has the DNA TGTGCCAGCAGCGTCCACAGGAATGAGCAGTTCTTC. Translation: CASSVHRNEQFF.